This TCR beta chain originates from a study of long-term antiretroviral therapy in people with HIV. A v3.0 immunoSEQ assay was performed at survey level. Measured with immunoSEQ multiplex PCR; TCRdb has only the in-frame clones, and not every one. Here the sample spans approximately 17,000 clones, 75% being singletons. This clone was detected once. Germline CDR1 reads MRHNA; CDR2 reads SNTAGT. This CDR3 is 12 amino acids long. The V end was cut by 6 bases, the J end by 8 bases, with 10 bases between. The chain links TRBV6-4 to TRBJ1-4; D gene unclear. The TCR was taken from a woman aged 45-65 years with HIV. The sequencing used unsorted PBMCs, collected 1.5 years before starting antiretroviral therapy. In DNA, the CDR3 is TGTGCCAGCAGGGATCGTACCGAAAAACTGTTTTTT. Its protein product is CASRDRTEKLFF.